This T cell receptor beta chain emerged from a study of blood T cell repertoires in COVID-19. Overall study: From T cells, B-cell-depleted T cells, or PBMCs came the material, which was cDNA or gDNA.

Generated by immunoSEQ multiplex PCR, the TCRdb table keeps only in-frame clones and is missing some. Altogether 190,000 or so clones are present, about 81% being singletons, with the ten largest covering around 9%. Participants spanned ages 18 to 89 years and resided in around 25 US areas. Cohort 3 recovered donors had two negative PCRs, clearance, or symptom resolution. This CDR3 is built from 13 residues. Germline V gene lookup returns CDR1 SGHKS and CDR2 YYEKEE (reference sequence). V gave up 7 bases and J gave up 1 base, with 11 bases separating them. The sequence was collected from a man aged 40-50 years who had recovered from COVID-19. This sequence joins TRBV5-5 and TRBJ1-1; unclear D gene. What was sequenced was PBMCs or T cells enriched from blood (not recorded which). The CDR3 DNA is TGTGCCAGCGTAAATCCAGGGAACACTGAAGCTTTCTTT. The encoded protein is CASVNPGNTEAFF.